Only a few counts were recorded for the clone carrying this T cell receptor (beta chain). What it binds is not known. CDR1 is MNHEY and CDR2 is SVGAGI in the germline V gene. The CDR3 runs to 13 residues. Trimming removed 5 bases at V and 1 base at J, with 8 bases between. This sample was taken from a study of blood T cells in healthy people across ages. Primers used in a second PCR of about 6 to 11 cycles were a sample-barcoded 5' primer and a J-beta primer mix. TCRdb analysed the 5' RACE reads with MiXCR anew, one entry per CDR3 protein. The repertoire consists of roughly 700,000 distinct CDR3 sequences, with approximately 49% occurring once and the leading ten covering 25% to 35%. Regarding the study as a whole: A strong correlation was seen between TCR beta diversity and naive T cell percentage. Estimates of diversity drawn from one million T cells were considered underestimates. Naive CD4+ cell counts and diversity both ran higher in long-lived than in aged donors. Per million T cells, TCR beta diversity dropped about linearly as age rose.

The sequencing input was blood. This receptor was taken from an older woman in good health. This chain uses TRBV6-5 with TRBJ1-1, with D hard to call. DNA for the CDR3: TGTGCCAGCAGTCCTAATAGGAACACTGAAGCTTTCTTT. Translation: CASSPNRNTEAFF.